The 17 T cell receptor beta chains in this list originate from one sample, sequenced in a study of T-cell memory formation after mild COVID-19. TCRdb re-analysed the 5' RACE reads in MiXCR, keeping a single row per CDR3 protein. In the table there are fewer than 250,000 distinct CDR3 sequences, about 27% of which are singletons. Sequenced material: PBMCs or a T cell subset sorted from them (not recorded which). These receptor sequences come from an adult woman who had mild COVID-19 (a few samples of this study predate the infection). Cell type and time point are not known.

This clonotype has just a few counts. The V gene is TRBV2, the J gene TRBJ2-3; 9 positions agree with TRBD2. The CDR3 contains 13 residues. Germline V lookup: CDR1 SNHLY, CDR2 FYNNEI. The trim removed 4 bases at V and 10 bases at J, leaving 6 bases unmatched. CDR3 residues: CASSVRTSVAQYF. The CDR3 DNA reads TGTGCCAGCAGTGTCCGGACTAGCGTCGCGCAGTATTTT.

The chain uses TRBV6-1 and TRBJ2-6; D may be TRBD2 (5 bases). The germline V gene encodes CDR1 MNHNS and CDR2 SASEGT. V lost 5 bases and J 0 bases, leaving 11 bases between the germline ends. The CDR3 covers 16 residues. The CDR3 bases are TGTGCCAGCAGTCAGAACGGAGGCTCTGGGGCCAACGTCCTGACTTTC. The encoded protein is CASSQNGGSGANVLTF.

The chain links TRBV6-2 or TRBV6-3 to TRBJ2-7; no clear D. The CDR3 sequence is 13 residues long. V lost 2 bases and J lost 6, with 11 bases in between. Germline CDR1 is MNHEY and CDR2 is SVGEGT. The CDR3 DNA follows: TGTGCCAGCAGTTACCGGGCAGTTATCGAGCAGTACTTC. Translated: CASSYRAVIEQYF.

The V gene is TRBV24-1, the J gene TRBJ2-2, with 7 bases aligning to TRBD2. Germline V CDR1 and CDR2: KGHDR, SFDVKD. J gave up 0 bases and V 5 bases, and 8 bases lay outside the gene matches. This CDR3 has 17 amino acids. The CDR3 reads CATSVLTGGPNTGELFF. The CDR3 bases are TGTGCCACCAGTGTCCTAACGGGAGGTCCGAACACCGGGGAGCTGTTTTTT.

The chain has TRBV6-5 and TRBJ1-2; D is uncertain. Germline CDR1 reads MNHEY; CDR2 reads SVGAGI. The CDR3 is 11 residues long. V was shortened by 8 bases and J by 7 bases, with 11 bases between the two germline ends. CDR3 in amino acids: CASGEGLGYTF. CDR3 in DNA: TGTGCCAGCGGGGAGGGCCTTGGCTACACCTTC.

This clonotype was observed at least ten times. V is TRBV5-4 and J is TRBJ2-1; 7 positions agree with TRBD1. The CDR3 runs to 14 residues. In germline, CDR1 is SGHNT, CDR2 YYREEE (reference sequence). Trimming removed 4 bases from V and 5 bases from J; junction bases left unmatched: 6. The CDR3 is CASSPKGADNEQFF. In DNA form, the CDR3 reads TGTGCCAGCAGCCCAAAGGGGGCTGACAATGAGCAGTTCTTC. Full variable domain (remainder filled in from reference TRBV5-4 and TRBJ2-1): ETGVTQSPTHLIKTRGQQVTLRCSSQSGHNTVSWYQQALGQGPQFIFQYYREEENGRGNFPPRFSGLQFPNYSSELNVNALELDDSALYLCASSPKGADNEQFFGPGTRLTVL.

V and J are TRBV7-2 and TRBJ1-1; 9 positions match TRBD1. There are 16 residues in the CDR3. J gave up 1 base and V 6 bases, and 9 bases lay outside the gene matches. Per the germline V gene, CDR1 is SGHTA and CDR2 is FQGNSA. For the CDR3, the DNA is TGTGCCAGCAGTTCACAGGGGGCGGTGGGGAACACTGAAGCTTTCTTT. Protein: CASSSQGAVGNTEAFF.

The V and J genes are TRBV29-1 and TRBJ2-3; 9 bases map to TRBD1. Germline loops: CDR1 SQVTM, CDR2 ANQGSEA. This CDR3 is 13 amino acids long. V was clipped by 6 bases and J by 0 bases; unmatched bases: 1. The CDR3 nucleotides are TGCAGCGTAGACAGGGGGAGCACAGATACGCAGTATTTT. It codes for CSVDRGSTDTQYF.

This clonotype was found a few times. The chain recombines TRBV12-3 or TRBV12-4 with TRBJ2-2; D uncertain. The CDR3 extends over 15 amino acids. The ends were cut back, 4 bases at V and 0 bases at J, with 9 bases in the middle. The CDR3 region is CASSSADANTGELFF. CDR3 in DNA: TGTGCCAGCAGTTCGGCGGACGCGAACACCGGGGAGCTGTTTTTT.

This clonotype was found a few times. The chain joins TRBV11-3 to TRBJ2-1; a possible D gene is TRBD2 (5 bases). This CDR3 has 15 amino acids. Trimming pared 3 bases from V and 3 bases from J, leaving 12 bases between. Per germline, CDR1 SGHNT and CDR2 YENEEA. The CDR3 here is CASSLTTKSYNEQFF. In nucleotides, the CDR3 is TGTGCCAGCAGCTTGACTACCAAGAGCTACAATGAGCAGTTCTTC.

Only a few counts were recorded for this clonotype. The V call is TRBV7-9, the J call TRBJ2-5; D is uncertain. The CDR3 totals 12 residues. CDR1 is SEHNR and CDR2 is FQNEAQ in the germline V gene (reference sequence). Trimming took 3 bases from V and 5 from J, leaving 7 bases between them. CDR3 loop: CASSFTGETQYF. CDR3 in DNA: TGTGCCAGCAGCTTCACCGGGGAGACCCAGTACTTC.

This clonotype was seen a handful of times. The chain combines TRBV6-5 with TRBJ1-3; D is perhaps TRBD1 (5 bases). Germline CDR1 reads MNHEY; CDR2 reads SVGAGI. V was trimmed by 6 bases and J by 0 bases, leaving 24 bases between them. This CDR3 is built from 19 residues. In nucleotides, the CDR3 is TGTGCCAGCAGCCTCAACCTTCGACAGAGGGCGAGCTCTGGAAACACCATATATTTT. This translates into CASSLNLRQRASSGNTIYF.

The table lists this clonotype with a few counts. This rearrangement joins TRBV7-8 to TRBJ2-7, with 9 bases lining up with TRBD1. Germline assignment: CDR1 SGHVS and CDR2 FQNEAQ. Trimming cost V 3 bases and J 2 bases; bases outside gene matches: 5. The CDR3 length is 15 residues. The CDR3 coding sequence is TGTGCCAGCAGCTTGCTAGGGACAGGGACCTACGAGCAGTACTTC. It codes for CASSLLGTGTYEQYF.

This chain links TRBV5-1 with TRBJ1-1; D not certain. The V end lost 0 bases, the J end lost 7 bases, and 13 bases lay between the germline ends. Per the germline V gene, CDR1 is SGHRS and CDR2 is YFSETQ. This CDR3 region has 14 residues. This chain's CDR3 is CASSLDSSPNEAFF. The CDR3 DNA follows: TGCGCCAGCAGCTTGGACTCAAGTCCAAATGAAGCTTTCTTT.

This clonotype was found a few times. The chain employs TRBV24-1 and TRBJ1-3, with 9 bases lining up with TRBD1. The J segment lost 0 bases and the V segment lost 8 bases, leaving 19 bases of the junction unmatched. Germline values: CDR1 KGHDR, CDR2 SFDVKD. The CDR3 is 20 residues long. This chain's CDR3 is CATTRTGDQLPLRSGNTIYF. For the CDR3, the DNA is TGTGCCACCACCCGGACAGGGGACCAACTCCCTCTTCGCTCTGGAAACACCATATATTTT.

The rearrangement links TRBV27 to TRBJ2-7; D perhaps matches TRBD1 (5 bases). Germline CDR1 and CDR2: MNHEY and SMNVEV (reference sequence). V was shortened by 3 bases and J by 2 bases, with 11 bases between the two germline ends. The CDR3 contains 14 residues. In nucleotides, the CDR3 is TGTGCCAGCAGTTTCAATGGACACACCTACGAGCAGTACTTC. Encoded protein: CASSFNGHTYEQYF.

The chain couples TRBV4-2 to TRBJ2-1; 9 bases align to TRBD2. Germline trimming cut 2 bases from V and 7 bases from J; bases unmatched to any gene: 6. There are 15 residues in the CDR3. Per the germline V gene, CDR1 is LGHNA and CDR2 is YNFKEQ. CDR3 DNA: TGTGCCAGCAGCCAAACCTTGGCGGGAGGGAATGAGCAGTTCTTC. Translation gives CASSQTLAGGNEQFF.